A single sample is the source of the 25 T cell receptor beta chains below, sequenced in a study of cytomegalovirus exposure and HLA in healthy donors. The PCR ran on 60 Vbeta and 13 Jbeta primers. This table comes from immunoSEQ multiplex PCR, and its TCRdb copy is limited to in-frame clones, with some not included. The data hold about 100,000 clones, with about 82% observed a single time. What was sequenced was PBMCs. Receptors originate from a man younger than 45 in good health and CMV-seronegative.

The table lists this clone with a few counts. The chain joins TRBV20-1 to TRBJ2-5; possibly TRBD1 for D (6 bases). V was pared by 5 bases and J by 5 bases, with 9 bases between. The CDR3 spans 11 residues. The germline gives CDR1 DFQATT, CDR2 SNEGSKA (reference sequence). As DNA, the CDR3 is TGCAGTGCTGGGACAAGTGAGACCCAGTACTTC. Amino acid sequence: CSAGTSETQYF.

The chain couples TRBV5-8 to TRBJ2-7; D is possibly TRBD2 (5 bases). The V gene's germline CDR1 is SGHTS and CDR2 YDEGEE. The CDR3 is 14 amino acids. V was trimmed by 2 bases and J by 5 bases, leaving 14 bases between them. For the CDR3, the DNA is TGTGCCAGCAGCTTATCTAGCACCGCCAACGAGCAGTACTTC. The encoded protein is CASSLSSTANEQYF.

The chain's CDR3 is CASSPPNGSPTDTQYF. Written as DNA, the CDR3 is TGTGCCAGCTCACCACCTAACGGGAGCCCCACAGATACGCAGTATTTT. The V and J genes are TRBV18 and TRBJ2-3; weak D call: TRBD2 (6 bases). The V and J ends lost 0 bases and 2 bases respectively, with 12 bases between them. The length of the CDR3 is 16 residues. Germline V gives CDR1 KGHSH, CDR2 LQKENI.

The rearrangement joins TRBV5-1 to TRBJ2-3; 10 bases are shared with TRBD1. This CDR3 comprises 15 residues. Germline lookup yields CDR1 SGHRS and CDR2 YFSETQ. Losses at the gene ends were 3 bases for V and 4 bases for J; bases not matched to a gene: 5. The CDR3 sequence: CASSSAGQGSDTQYF. CDR3 coding DNA: TGCGCCAGCAGCTCCGCGGGACAGGGGTCAGATACGCAGTATTTT.

The chain carries TRBV30 and TRBJ1-1, with 8 positions matching TRBD1. After removal of 4 bases from V and 4 bases from J, the junction contained 5 bases not matched to a gene. The V gene's germline CDR1 is GTSNPN and CDR2 SVGIG (reference sequence). This CDR3 contains 13 residues. CDR3 sequence: CAWTPDRVTEAFF. The CDR3 nucleotides read TGTGCCTGGACCCCGGACAGGGTCACTGAAGCTTTCTTT.

V usage is TRBV10-3 and J usage is TRBJ1-1; no reliable D call. V lost 3 bases, J lost 6 bases, and 5 bases lay in between. Germline-derived CDR1 and CDR2 are ENHRY and SYGVKD. The CDR3 has 11 amino acids. This CDR3 is CAISDLAEAFF. In DNA form, the CDR3 reads TGTGCCATCAGTGATTTAGCTGAAGCTTTCTTT.

The rearrangement links TRBV7-9 to TRBJ1-2; D is uncertain. V was pared by 2 bases and J by 4 bases, with 20 bases between. Germline V CDR1 and CDR2: SEHNR, FQNEAQ (reference sequence). CDR3 length: 17 residues. The CDR3 DNA follows: TGTGCCAGCAGCTTAAGGAAGTCGTCGGGAATTGGCTATGGCTACACCTTC. This translates into CASSLRKSSGIGYGYTF.

A remark on this clone: Sequence at one end of the junction differs from germline and may be a read error. This chain connects TRBV4-2 to TRBJ2-1, with 8 bases identical to TRBD2. Germline-derived CDR1 and CDR2 are LGHNA and YNFKEQ. The CDR3 runs to 12 residues. The chain's CDR3 is CASSQGVAGLLF. Written as DNA, the CDR3 is TGTGCCAGCAGCCAAGGGGTAGCGGGGTTGCTCTTC.

This sequence joins TRBV19 and TRBJ1-1, with TRBD1 matching 9 bases. Germline CDR1 LNHDA, CDR2 SQIVND (reference sequence). With 7 bases clipped from V and 5 bases from J, the junction kept 5 bases outside the gene matches. The CDR3 runs to 13 residues. CDR3 bases: TGTGCCAGTACAGAACAGGGGGCAACTGAAGCTTTCTTT. Translation gives CASTEQGATEAFF.

The CDR3 is CASSSLKEGVSYNEQFF. The CDR3 coding sequence is TGTGCCAGCAGTTCGCTTAAGGAGGGAGTCTCCTACAATGAGCAGTTCTTC. The chain has TRBV2 and TRBJ2-1, with D possibly TRBD2 on 6 matching bases. CDR3 length: 17 residues. The ends were cut back, 5 bases at V and 0 bases at J, with 17 bases in the middle. CDR1 and CDR2 (germline): SNHLY, FYNNEI.

This chain connects TRBV2 to TRBJ1-2; D not certain. CDR3 length: 13 amino acids. CDR1 is SNHLY and CDR2 is FYNNEI in the germline V gene. V lost 7 bases to trimming and J lost 8 bases, with 17 bases between them. CDR3 protein: CASTDNSGYGYTF. The CDR3, as DNA: TGTGCCAGCACTGACAATTCGGGGTACGGCTACACCTTC.

This chain links TRBV10-3 with TRBJ1-1; no clear D. Germline CDR1 is ENHRY and CDR2 is SYGVKD. V was clipped by 3 bases and J by 5 bases, with 7 bases between them. This CDR3 is built from 12 residues. DNA of the CDR3: TGTGCCATCAGTGATAAGGAGACTGAAGCTTTCTTT. As protein: CAISDKETEAFF.

This clone has more than one count but fewer than ten. The genes are TRBV5-1 and TRBJ1-1, with D uncertain. The CDR3 is 14 amino acids. The germline V and J ends were trimmed by 0 bases and 3 bases, with 9 bases remaining between them. Germline CDR1 SGHRS, CDR2 YFSETQ. CDR3 amino acids: CASSLGGGYTEAFF. The CDR3 DNA sequence: TGCGCCAGCAGCTTGGGGGGAGGGTACACTGAAGCTTTCTTT.

The chain uses TRBV30 and TRBJ1-5; 10 bases align to TRBD1. Germline V lookup: CDR1 GTSNPN, CDR2 SVGIG (reference sequence). V was pared by 6 bases and J by 5 bases, with 4 bases of the junction left unmatched. CDR3 size: 13 residues. This CDR3 is CACRDRGDQPQHF. The DNA of the CDR3 is TGTGCCTGCCGGGACAGGGGAGATCAGCCCCAGCATTTT.

This chain joins TRBV11-2 and TRBJ2-7, with 9 bases identical to TRBD2. The CDR3 length is 17 residues. The germline CDR1 and CDR2 sequences are SGHAT and FQNNGV. V lost 0 bases to trimming and J lost 6 bases; unmatched junction nucleotides: 12. CDR3 in amino acids: CASSLDLLAGRTGEQYF. The CDR3 region has the DNA TGTGCCAGCAGCTTAGATCTACTAGCGGGTAGAACCGGCGAGCAGTACTTC.

The chain links TRBV6-1 to TRBJ2-7; D ambiguous. V was shortened by 5 bases and J by 4 bases, with 6 bases between the two germline ends. This CDR3 has 11 amino acids. Germline V gene sequence: CDR1 MNHNS, CDR2 SASEGT. The CDR3 spells CASSPLYEQYF. The CDR3, as DNA: TGTGCCAGCAGTCCACTTTACGAGCAGTACTTC.

This clone was detected once. V is TRBV30 and J is TRBJ1-2; D is undetermined. The V end was cut by 0 bases, the J end by 7 bases, with 9 bases between. The CDR3 runs to 12 residues. Looked up from germline, CDR1 is GTSNPN and CDR2 is SVGIG (reference sequence). CDR3 loop: CAWSVQAGGYTF. The CDR3 region has the DNA TGTGCCTGGAGTGTTCAGGCCGGTGGCTACACCTTC.

V gene TRBV7-9 combines with J gene TRBJ1-2, with D perhaps matching TRBD1 (5 bases). V was trimmed by 1 base and J by 0 bases, leaving 6 bases between them. Germline loops: CDR1 SEHNR, CDR2 FQNEAQ (reference sequence). The CDR3 is 14 residues long. The CDR3 region is CASSLEGTNYGYTF. CDR3 nucleotide sequence: TGTGCCAGCAGCTTAGAGGGGACTAACTATGGCTACACCTTC.

This clone was counted a single time. The rearrangement links TRBV30 to TRBJ1-3; D is unclear. This CDR3 has 14 residues. Per germline, CDR1 GTSNPN and CDR2 SVGIG (reference sequence). Between the trimmed V and J ends, which lost 2 bases and 4 bases, there was a span of 12 bases. The CDR3 DNA sequence: TGTGCCTGGAGTAAAAAAGCGGCCGGAAACACCATATATTTT. This codes for CAWSKKAAGNTIYF. Looking up the rest from reference TRBV30 and TRBJ1-3 gives the full variable domain: SQTIHQWPATLVQPVGSPLSLECTVEGTSNPNLYWYRQAAGRGLQLLFYSVGIGQISSEVPQNLSASRPQDRQFILSSKKLLLSDSGFYLCAWSKKAAGNTIYFGEGSWLTVV.

The chain couples TRBV5-1 to TRBJ1-1, with TRBD1 identical over 9 bases. Germline V gene data show CDR1 as SGHRS and CDR2 as YFSETQ. V trimming: 0 bases; J trimming: 4 bases; junction bases outside the gene matches: 4. This CDR3 spans 15 amino acids. The CDR3 DNA is TGCGCCAGCAGCTTGGGACAGGGGGGTTTCACTGAAGCTTTCTTT. Its translation: CASSLGQGGFTEAFF.

This clone was recorded a few times. V usage is TRBV6-4 and J usage is TRBJ2-1; 13 bases agree with TRBD2. Germline loops: CDR1 MRHNA, CDR2 SNTAGT. V shed 10 bases and J 8 bases; nucleotides not matched to a gene: 11. The CDR3 contains 15 residues. The CDR3 nucleotides read TGTGCCACCGCTCCAACTAGCGGGGGGGTCGATGAGCAGTTCTTC. This encodes CATAPTSGGVDEQFF.

J is TRBJ2-7 and V is TRBV27, with D possibly TRBD1 on 5 matching bases. Germline V gene data show CDR1 as MNHEY and CDR2 as SMNVEV (reference sequence). The V end lost 6 bases, the J end lost 3 bases, and 12 bases lay between the germline ends. The CDR3 spans 13 residues. In DNA, the CDR3 is TGTGCCAGCAGGAAGGGGTCAGACTACGAGCAGTACTTC. This gives the protein CASRKGSDYEQYF.

This clone was counted only a few times. V gene TRBV7-9 combines with J gene TRBJ2-1; TRBD2 might be the D (6 bases). Per the germline V gene, CDR1 is SEHNR and CDR2 is FQNEAQ (reference sequence). The CDR3 sequence is 15 residues long. V was shortened by 6 bases and J by 4 bases, with 16 bases between the two germline ends. The CDR3 here is CASRYPGLKYNEQFF. In DNA, the CDR3 is TGTGCCAGCAGGTATCCGGGACTTAAATACAATGAGCAGTTCTTC.

This clone was seen just once. The rearrangement uses TRBV5-4 and TRBJ2-7; TRBD1 agrees at 9 bases. This CDR3 region has 14 residues. V was pared by 4 bases and J by 5 bases, with 7 bases of the junction left unmatched. The V gene's germline CDR1 is SGHNT and CDR2 YYREEE (reference sequence). CDR3 region: CASSQTGGYDEQYF. CDR3 DNA sequence: TGTGCCAGCAGCCAGACAGGGGGTTATGACGAGCAGTACTTC.

Here the CDR3 reads CAISEDRTEAFF. Written as DNA, the CDR3 is TGTGCCATCAGTGAAGACAGGACTGAAGCTTTCTTT. This rearrangement joins TRBV10-3 to TRBJ1-1; perhaps TRBD1 as D (6 bases). V was shortened by 3 bases and J by 5 bases, with 7 bases between the two germline ends. This CDR3 has 12 amino acids. Germline CDR1 is ENHRY and CDR2 is SYGVKD.